The TCR beta chain described here comes from a study of OX40 agonist ivuxolimab in advanced cancers. Whole-study findings and limits: The expanded peripheral T cells' antigen specificity was not determined.

This clone was seen repeatedly, ten times or more. The antigen is undetermined. Libraries were prepared by immunoSEQ multiplex PCR; TCRdb keeps only in-frame clonotypes and omits some of them. The sample consists of roughly 80,000 clones, around 84% of them appearing once. Trimming removed 5 bases from V and 9 bases from J; junction bases left unmatched: 5. CDR1 MNHEY and CDR2 SMNVEV come from the germline V gene (reference sequence). The CDR3 covers 13 residues. This TCR came from an adult with an advanced solid tumor such as melanoma, head and neck, liver or kidney cancer. V and J are TRBV27 and TRBJ1-2; 11 bases align to TRBD1. The source material was CD4+ or CD8+ T cells sorted from blood, sampled in a trial of the OX40 agonist ivuxolimab. As DNA, the CDR3 is TGTGCCAGCAGTGGGACAGGGGGATTGAGCTACACCTTC. This translates into CASSGTGGLSYTF.